The 28 T cell receptor beta chains below were found in one sample sequenced in a study of a mutant IDH1 vaccine in newly diagnosed glioma. Their antigens remain unidentified. As to time point: week 23, last vaccination. Every vaccination contained 300 ug of the mutant IDH1 20-mer peptide and was paired with topical imiquimod. Some clones are missing from TCRdb's copy, which holds only in-frame ones; the method was immunoSEQ multiplex PCR. The data contain 65,000 or so clones, roughly 81% of them singletons. The sequences come from PBMCs, collected from a glioma patient whose treatment included an IDH1 peptide vaccine. The receptors were sampled from a man between 25 and 39 years old with glioma.

The chain links TRBV28 to TRBJ1-2; a possible D gene is TRBD1 (6 bases). This CDR3 is 11 amino acids long. Germline CDR1 MDHEN, CDR2 SYDVKM. V gave up 10 bases and J gave up 5 bases, with 11 bases separating them. The CDR3 is CAIGQTYGYTF. CDR3 DNA sequence: TGTGCCATCGGACAGACTTATGGCTACACCTTC.

Remarks on this clone: The sample carries other DNA sequences with the same CDR3. V usage is TRBV11-2 and J usage is TRBJ1-2, with D unresolved. Germline V gene sequence: CDR1 SGHAT, CDR2 FQNNGV. V shed 6 bases and J shed 8 bases, with 10 bases lying between them. The length of the CDR3 is 11 residues. The DNA of the CDR3 is TGTGCCAGCAGTCCTCGGGAAGGCTACACCTTC. Encoded protein: CASSPREGYTF. Full variable domain (remainder filled in from reference TRBV11-2 and TRBJ1-2): EAGVAQSPRYKIIEKRQSVAFWCNPISGHATLYWYQQILGQGPKLLIQFQNNGVVDDSQLPKDRFSAERLKGVDSTLKIQPAKLEDSAVYLCASSPREGYTFGSGTRLTVV.

This clone appeared a few times. This rearrangement joins TRBV4-1 to TRBJ2-3, with D hard to call. The V gene lost 0 bases and the J gene lost 4 bases, with 11 bases spanning the gap. CDR1 and CDR2 (germline): MGHRA, YSYEKL. The length of the CDR3 is 15 residues. In nucleotides, the CDR3 is TGCGCCAGCAGCCAAGAGGTTGCGTGGGCAGATACGCAGTATTTT. As protein: CASSQEVAWADTQYF.

The V call is TRBV7-9, the J call TRBJ1-4; TRBD1 is a possible D gene (5 bases). Trimming pared 2 bases from V and 4 bases from J, leaving 14 bases between. Germline-derived CDR1 and CDR2 are SEHNR and FQNEAQ (reference sequence). This CDR3 contains 16 residues. CDR3 region: CASSLSGLNGNEKLFF. The DNA of the CDR3 is TGTGCCAGCAGCTTATCAGGGCTTAACGGTAATGAAAAACTGTTTTTT.

The chain uses TRBV29-1 and TRBJ2-3; 9 bases are a match to TRBD2. The germline gives CDR1 SQVTM, CDR2 ANQGSEA. This CDR3 contains 13 residues. CDR3 protein: CSYSGGSQDTQYF. In DNA, the CDR3 is TGCAGTTATAGCGGGGGATCCCAAGATACGCAGTATTTT.

The chain couples TRBV5-4 to TRBJ2-1; TRBD1 matches 7 bases. Germline-derived CDR1 and CDR2 are SGHNT and YYREEE (reference sequence). J gave up 3 bases and V 5 bases, and 5 bases lay outside the gene matches. There are 14 residues in the CDR3. The CDR3 sequence: CASRHDRDYNEQFF. The CDR3 DNA is TGTGCCAGCAGACATGACAGGGACTACAATGAGCAGTTCTTC.

This sequence joins TRBV27 and TRBJ1-5; 7 nucleotides agree with TRBD1. The CDR3 runs 15 residues. J lost 2 bases, V lost 6 bases, and 7 bases had no gene match. Germline loops: CDR1 MNHEY, CDR2 SMNVEV (reference sequence). The CDR3 is CASRGGGARNQPQHF. The CDR3 nucleotides read TGTGCCAGCAGAGGAGGGGGCGCACGCAATCAGCCCCAGCATTTT.

The V gene is TRBV28, the J gene TRBJ1-5, with D possibly matching TRBD1 (5 bases). The V gene's germline CDR1 is MDHEN and CDR2 SYDVKM. CDR3 length: 15 residues. V lost 4 bases, J lost 5 bases, and 15 bases lay in between. The CDR3 DNA sequence: TGTGCCAGCAGTTGGGGCAGGGCCTCCCATCAGCCCCAGCATTTT. It yields the protein CASSWGRASHQPQHF.

The rearrangement uses TRBV10-2 and TRBJ2-7, with no clear D. The germline V gene has CDR1 WSHSY and CDR2 SAAADI. The CDR3 is 13 residues long. Trimming took off 3 bases at V and 4 bases at J, with 10 bases between the two ends. As DNA, the CDR3 is TGCGCCAGCAGTGATGCTACGGAATACGAGCAGTACTTC. Its protein is CASSDATEYEQYF.

Worth noting for this clone: Other DNA sequences in the same sample also yield this CDR3. This chain links TRBV15 with TRBJ1-1; D might be TRBD1 (5 bases). Trimming took 5 bases from V and 10 from J, leaving 14 bases between them. CDR3 length equals 12 residues. CDR1 and CDR2 (germline): LNHNV, YYDKDF (reference sequence). The CDR3 sequence: CATSHDSPGAFF. The CDR3 region has the DNA TGTGCCACCAGCCACGACAGTCCTGGAGCTTTCTTT. The full variable domain, in which reference TRBV15 and TRBJ1-1 provide the parts outside the CDR3, is DAMVIQNPRYQVTQFGKPVTLSCSQTLNHNVMYWYQQKSSQAPKLLFHYYDKDFNNEADTPDNFQSRRPNTSFCFLDIRSPGLGDTAMYLCATSHDSPGAFFGQGTRLTVV.

The CDR3 protein is CASSSTSGGIGPTQYF. In DNA, the CDR3 is TGCGCCAGCAGCTCGACTAGCGGGGGAATCGGTCCAACGCAGTATTTT. The V gene is TRBV5-1, the J gene TRBJ2-3; TRBD2 matches at 12 bases. This CDR3 is built from 16 residues. J lost 9 bases, V lost 3 bases, and 11 bases had no gene match. Germline lookup yields CDR1 SGHRS and CDR2 YFSETQ.

The chain employs TRBV6-6 and TRBJ2-1, with D hard to call. The CDR3 consists of 12 residues. Trimming cost V 2 bases and J 5 bases, with 4 bases left between them. The germline gives CDR1 MNHNY, CDR2 SVGAGI (reference sequence). In nucleotides, the CDR3 is TGTGCCAGCAGTTACAGGGACAATGAGCAGTTCTTC. Its protein is CASSYRDNEQFF.

The chain recombines TRBV7-9 with TRBJ1-5; D is ambiguous. Germline CDR1 SEHNR, CDR2 FQNEAQ (reference sequence). The CDR3 is 14 amino acids. Between the trimmed V and J ends, which lost 2 bases and 0 bases, there was a span of 5 bases. The CDR3 coding sequence is TGTGCCAGCAGCTTAAGAGGTAGCAATCAGCCCCAGCATTTT. The encoded protein is CASSLRGSNQPQHF.

CDR3 residues: CASGLWGQGGNTEAFF. The CDR3 nucleotides are TGTGCTAGTGGCCTATGGGGGCAGGGTGGAAACACTGAAGCTTTCTTT. The V call is TRBV12-5, the J call TRBJ1-1, with D perhaps matching TRBD1 (6 bases). V lost 6 bases, J lost 2 bases, and 19 bases lay in between. This CDR3 is 16 amino acids long. The germline gives CDR1 LGHNT, CDR2 FRNRAP.

The chain employs TRBV7-8 and TRBJ2-7; D possibly uses TRBD1 or TRBD2 (5 bases each). The CDR3 has 14 amino acids. Per germline, CDR1 SGHVS and CDR2 FQNEAQ. V was trimmed by 2 bases and J by 7 bases, leaving 15 bases between them. The CDR3 sequence: CASSLWDGSQEQYF. The CDR3 DNA reads TGTGCCAGCAGCTTATGGGACGGCTCTCAGGAGCAGTACTTC.

This clone was counted once. This chain links TRBV25-1 with TRBJ1-2; D is unresolved. With 3 bases removed from V and 8 bases from J, the gap between germline ends came to 10 bases. CDR3 length: 12 residues. Germline CDR1 reads MGHDK; CDR2 reads SYGVNS. CDR3 residues: CASSDPVGGYTF. The CDR3 DNA follows: TGTGCCAGCAGTGATCCCGTTGGGGGCTACACCTTC.

The V gene is TRBV9, the J gene TRBJ2-3, with D maybe TRBD1 (6 bases). This CDR3 region has 16 residues. With 1 base removed from V and 5 bases from J, the gap between germline ends came to 17 bases. Germline values: CDR1 SGDLS, CDR2 YYNGEE. CDR3 nucleotides: TGTGCCAGCAGCGTATTCGACAGGACCCTTGGAGATACGCAGTATTTT. It specifies CASSVFDRTLGDTQYF.

The V gene is TRBV4-1, the J gene TRBJ2-3, with 10 bases that match TRBD2. This CDR3 region has 17 residues. Germline assignment: CDR1 MGHRA and CDR2 YSYEKL. The V segment lost 0 bases and the J segment 4 bases; nucleotides outside the gene matches: 7. The CDR3 protein is CASSQDLLAGVSDTQYF. CDR3 bases: TGCGCCAGCAGCCAAGATCTCCTAGCGGGGGTTTCAGATACGCAGTATTTT.

The V and J genes are TRBV29-1 and TRBJ2-7; perhaps TRBD2 as D (6 bases). Germline V gives CDR1 SQVTM, CDR2 ANQGSEA. V lost 5 bases and J lost 0, with 14 bases in between. This CDR3 region has 14 residues. CDR3 bases: TGCAGCGTTTCGGGGGACCCCCCCTCCTACGAGCAGTACTTC. Its protein is CSVSGDPPSYEQYF.

This rearrangement joins TRBV5-1 to TRBJ2-3, with 9 bases aligning to TRBD1. The CDR3 spans 14 residues. The V and J ends lost 4 bases and 1 base, in that order; junction bases with no gene match: 1. Per germline, CDR1 SGHRS and CDR2 YFSETQ. The CDR3 DNA follows: TGCGCCAGCAGCCGGACAGGGGGCACAGATACGCAGTATTTT. Translation gives CASSRTGGTDTQYF.

This clone was counted a single time. The chain combines TRBV5-4 with TRBJ2-2, with TRBD2 identical over 9 bases. CDR1 SGHNT and CDR2 YYREEE come from the germline V gene (reference sequence). The junction had 5 bases not matched to a gene; V was cut back by 4 bases and J by 4 bases. This CDR3 region has 15 residues. The CDR3 nucleotides read TGTGCCAGCAGCCCTAGCGGGATATTCACCGGGGAGCTGTTTTTT. Its translation is CASSPSGIFTGELFF. Full variable domain (missing parts from reference TRBV5-4 and TRBJ2-2): ETGVTQSPTHLIKTRGQQVTLRCSSQSGHNTVSWYQQALGQGPQFIFQYYREEENGRGNFPPRFSGLQFPNYSSELNVNALELDDSALYLCASSPSGIFTGELFFGEGSRLTVL.

This clone came up a few times. The rearrangement links TRBV5-1 to TRBJ1-6; TRBD1 agrees at 9 bases. V trimming: 6 bases; J trimming: 11 bases; junction bases outside the gene matches: 21. Germline assignment: CDR1 SGHRS and CDR2 YFSETQ. The CDR3 extends over 18 amino acids. The CDR3 region is CASTILYPRQGGWPPLHF. The DNA of the CDR3 is TGCGCCAGCACCATCCTCTACCCCCGACAGGGGGGATGGCCACCCCTCCACTTT.

This sequence joins TRBV6-5 and TRBJ1-4; unclear D gene. Deletions cut 0 bases from V and 8 bases from J, with 13 bases between. The CDR3 consists of 15 residues. Germline V gives CDR1 MNHEY, CDR2 SVGAGI. CDR3 in DNA: TGTGCCAGCAGTTACTCGAAAGGGTCCGGAGAAAAACTGTTTTTT. Amino acids: CASSYSKGSGEKLFF.

CDR3 bases: TGTGCCAGCAGCGCACGTACAGATACGCAGTATTTT. This gives the protein CASSARTDTQYF. This chain connects TRBV9 to TRBJ2-3, with no clear D. CDR1 is SGDLS, CDR2 YYNGEE, per germline. The CDR3 is made up of 12 amino acids. Trimming stripped 3 bases from V and 3 bases from J, with 5 bases between.

The chain combines TRBV10-1 with TRBJ1-1; no definite D call. The V gene's germline CDR1 is WNHNN and CDR2 SYGVQD (reference sequence). The CDR3 length is 12 residues. V shed 10 bases and J shed 2 bases, with 11 bases lying between them. For the CDR3, the DNA is TGCGCCACCGTACAGAATAACACTGAAGCTTTCTTT. Translated: CATVQNNTEAFF.

The chain uses TRBV14 and TRBJ2-7, with TRBD1 identical over 8 bases. The V segment lost 8 bases and the J segment 5 bases; nucleotides outside the gene matches: 8. From germline, CDR1 is SGHDN and CDR2 FVKESK. The CDR3 has 13 amino acids. The CDR3 protein is CASSKPGGNEQYF. DNA of the CDR3: TGTGCCAGCTCAAAGCCAGGGGGCAACGAGCAGTACTTC.

This clone was seen only a few times. This rearrangement joins TRBV5-6 to TRBJ1-2; no reliable D call. This CDR3 is 14 amino acids long. CDR1 and CDR2 from the germline V gene are SGHDT and YYEEEE. The V end lost 4 bases, the J end lost 4 bases, and 14 bases lay between the germline ends. CDR3 protein: CASSHNAGSYGYTF. The CDR3 region has the DNA TGTGCCAGCAGCCACAACGCAGGTTCCTATGGCTACACCTTC.

The J gene is TRBJ1-2, the V gene TRBV21-1. TRBV21-1 represents a pseudogene. The CDR3 consists of 15 residues. DNA for the CDR3: TGTGCCAGCAGCTCCACCCCGCAGCTCTTCTATGGCTACACCTTC. It translates to CASSSTPQLFYGYTF.